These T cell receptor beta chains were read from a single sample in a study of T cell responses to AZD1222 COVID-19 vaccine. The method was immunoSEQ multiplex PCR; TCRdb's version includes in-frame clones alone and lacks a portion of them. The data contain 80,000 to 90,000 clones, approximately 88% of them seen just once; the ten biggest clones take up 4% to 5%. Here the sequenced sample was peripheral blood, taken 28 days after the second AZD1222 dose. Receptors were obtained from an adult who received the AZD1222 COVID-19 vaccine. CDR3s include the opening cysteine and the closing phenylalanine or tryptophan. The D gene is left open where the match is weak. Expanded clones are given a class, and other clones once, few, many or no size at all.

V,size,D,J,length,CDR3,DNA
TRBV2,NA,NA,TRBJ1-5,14,CASTDRDSNQPQHF,TGTGCCAGCACCGACCGGGATAGCAATCAGCCCCAGCATTTT
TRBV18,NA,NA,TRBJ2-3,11,CASSPGGAQYF,TGTGCCAGCTCACCGGGGGGAGCGCAGTATTTT
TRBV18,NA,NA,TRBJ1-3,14,CASSPGTRGNTIYF,TGTGCCAGCTCACCGGGGACGAGGGGAAACACCATATATTTT
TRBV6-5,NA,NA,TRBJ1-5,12,CASSKRGQPQHF,TGTGCCAGCAGTAAAAGGGGGCAGCCCCAGCATTTT
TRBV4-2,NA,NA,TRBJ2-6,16,CASSQDGTSGANVLTF,TGTGCCAGCAGCCAAGATGGGACATCTGGGGCCAACGTCCTGACTTTC
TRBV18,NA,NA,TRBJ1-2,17,CASSPLRQTRPNYGYTF,TGTGCCAGCTCACCATTGAGACAGACCCGTCCTAACTATGGCTACACCTTC
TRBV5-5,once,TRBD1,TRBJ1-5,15,CASREGQGSNQPQHF,TGTGCCAGCAGGGAGGGACAGGGGAGCAATCAGCCCCAGCATTTT
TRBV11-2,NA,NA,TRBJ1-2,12,CASSPPLSGYTF,TGTGCCAGCAGCCCACCCCTCAGTGGCTACACCTTC
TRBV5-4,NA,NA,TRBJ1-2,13,CASSPDINYGYTF,TGTGCCAGCAGCCCGGACATAAACTATGGCTACACCTTC
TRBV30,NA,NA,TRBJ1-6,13,CAWSAQILGPLHF,TGTGCCTGGAGTGCCCAAATATTGGGGCCCCTCCACTTT
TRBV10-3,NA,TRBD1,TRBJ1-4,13,CATTGGLSEKLFF,TGTGCCACAACAGGGGGATTGTCGGAAAAACTGTTTTTT
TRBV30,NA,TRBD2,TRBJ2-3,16,CAWSLTSGDIADTQYF,TGTGCCTGGAGTCTGACTAGCGGGGATATTGCAGATACGCAGTATTTT
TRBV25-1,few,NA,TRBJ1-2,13,CASSWGRNYGYTF,TGTGCCAGCAGTTGGGGACGTAACTATGGCTACACCTTC
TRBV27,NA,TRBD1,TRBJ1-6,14,CASRPPQGGSPLHF,TGTGCCAGCAGGCCTCCCCAGGGGGGTTCACCCCTCCACTTT
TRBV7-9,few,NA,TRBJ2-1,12,CASRTGYNEQFF,TGTGCCAGCAGGACAGGCTACAATGAGCAGTTCTTC
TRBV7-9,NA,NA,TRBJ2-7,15,CASSSMGEYTYEQYF,TGTGCCAGCAGCTCGATGGGAGAGTATACCTACGAGCAGTACTTC
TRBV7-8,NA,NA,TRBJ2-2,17,CASRNRIPQINTGELFF,TGTGCCAGCAGAAACAGGATTCCTCAAATAAACACCGGGGAGCTGTTTTTT
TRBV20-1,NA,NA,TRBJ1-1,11,CSVTGNTEAFF,TGCAGTGTTACGGGGAACACTGAAGCTTTCTTT
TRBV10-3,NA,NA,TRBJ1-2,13,CAISESSGVGYTF,TGTGCCATCAGTGAGTCGTCGGGGGTTGGCTACACCTTC
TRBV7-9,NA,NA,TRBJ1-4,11,CASSSEGKLFF,TGTGCCAGCAGCTCGGAGGGAAAACTGTTTTTT
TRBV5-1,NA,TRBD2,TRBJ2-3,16,CASSLDSGGSTDTQYF,TGCGCCAGCAGCTTGGACAGCGGGGGGAGCACAGATACGCAGTATTTT
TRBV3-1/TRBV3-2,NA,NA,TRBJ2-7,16,CASSQDRALTAYEQYF,TGTGCCAGCAGCCAAGATAGAGCCCTCACAGCCTACGAGCAGTACTTC
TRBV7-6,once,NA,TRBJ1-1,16,CASSLRSGSVNTEAFF,TGTGCCAGCAGCTTACGGTCCGGTTCGGTGAACACTGAAGCTTTCTTT
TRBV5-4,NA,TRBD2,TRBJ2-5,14,CASSLAGDQETQYF,TGTGCCAGCAGCTTAGCGGGAGACCAAGAGACCCAGTACTTC
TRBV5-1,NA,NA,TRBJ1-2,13,CASSAGQSYGYTF,TGCGCCAGCAGCGCCGGACAATCCTATGGCTACACCTTC
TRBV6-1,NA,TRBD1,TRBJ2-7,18,CASSELGGRWGQGYEQYF,TGTGCCAGCAGTGAACTGGGGGGACGGTGGGGACAGGGATACGAGCAGTACTTC
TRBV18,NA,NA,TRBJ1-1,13,CASSPGPNTEAFF,TGTGCCAGCTCCCCCGGCCCGAACACTGAAGCTTTCTTT
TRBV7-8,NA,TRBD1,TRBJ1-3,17,CASSLPQGQHFGNTIYF,TGTGCCAGCAGCTTGCCCCAGGGACAGCACTTTGGAAACACCATATATTTT
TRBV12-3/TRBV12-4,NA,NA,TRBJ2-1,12,CASSLIMDEQFF,TGTGCCAGCAGTTTAATCATGGATGAGCAGTTCTTC
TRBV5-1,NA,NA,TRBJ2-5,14,CASSADDAQETQYF,TGCGCCAGCAGCGCAGACGACGCCCAAGAGACCCAGTACTTC
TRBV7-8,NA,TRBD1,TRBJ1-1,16,CASSRPRGRLNTEAFF,TGTGCCAGCAGCCGACCCAGGGGGCGTTTAAACACTGAAGCTTTCTTT
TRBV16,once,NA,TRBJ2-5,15,CASSQSRQLIETQYF,TGTGCCAGCAGCCAATCTCGACAGTTAATAGAGACCCAGTACTTC
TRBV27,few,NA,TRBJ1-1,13,CASSWTEDTEAFF,TGTGCCAGCAGCTGGACAGAAGACACTGAAGCTTTCTTT
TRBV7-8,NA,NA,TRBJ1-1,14,CASSLVVGATEAFF,TGTGCCAGCAGCTTAGTAGTGGGGGCGACTGAAGCTTTCTTT
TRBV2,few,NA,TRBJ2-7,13,CASSAAGSYEQYF,TGTGCCAGCAGTGCGGCAGGGTCCTACGAGCAGTACTTC
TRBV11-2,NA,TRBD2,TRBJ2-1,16,CASSPRTSGSYNEQFF,TGTGCCAGCAGCCCACGGACTAGCGGGTCCTACAATGAGCAGTTCTTC
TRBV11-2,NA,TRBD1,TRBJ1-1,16,CASSAPGTGRDTEAFF,TGTGCCAGCAGCGCCCCCGGGACAGGGAGAGACACTGAAGCTTTCTTT
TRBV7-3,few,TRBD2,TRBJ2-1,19,CASSPATSGGRGSYNEQFF,TGTGCCAGCAGCCCCGCCACTAGCGGGGGGCGGGGCTCCTACAATGAGCAGTTCTTC
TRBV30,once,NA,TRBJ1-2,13,CAWSVLSRGVYTF,TGTGCCTGGAGTGTACTGAGCAGGGGTGTTTACACCTTC
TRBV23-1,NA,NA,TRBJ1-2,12,CASSLRTSGYTF,TGCGCCAGCAGTCTAAGGACAAGCGGCTACACCTTC
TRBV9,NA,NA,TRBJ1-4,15,CASSVGWATNEKLFF,TGTGCCAGCAGCGTAGGTTGGGCTACTAATGAAAAACTGTTTTTT
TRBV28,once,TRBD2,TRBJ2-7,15,CASSYAGGRVGEQYF,TGTGCCAGCAGCTATGCGGGGGGGCGGGTAGGCGAGCAGTACTTC
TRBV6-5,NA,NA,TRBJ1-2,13,CASSYEGLHGYTF,TGTGCCAGCAGTTACGAGGGTTTACATGGCTACACCTTC
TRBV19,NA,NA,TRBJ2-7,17,CASSKRPSLTSLYEQYF,TGTGCCAGTAGTAAACGGCCGTCTCTAACAAGTCTCTACGAGCAGTACTTC
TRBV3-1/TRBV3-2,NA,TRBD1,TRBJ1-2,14,CASSQGGQVYGYTF,TGTGCCAGCAGCCAAGGCGGACAGGTCTATGGCTACACCTTC
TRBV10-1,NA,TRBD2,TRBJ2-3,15,CASSDTSGGTDTQYF,TGCGCCAGCAGTGATACTAGCGGGGGCACAGATACGCAGTATTTT
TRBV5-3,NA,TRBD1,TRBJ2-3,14,CARSLTGGTDTQYF,TGTGCCAGAAGCTTAACAGGGGGGACAGATACGCAGTATTTT
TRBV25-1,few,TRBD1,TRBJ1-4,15,CASSESGTGGEKLFF,TGTGCCAGCAGTGAATCGGGAACAGGGGGGGAAAAACTGTTTTTT
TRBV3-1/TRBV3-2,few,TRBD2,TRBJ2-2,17,CASSQDLTSGRGGELFF,TGTGCCAGCAGCCAAGATCTGACTAGCGGGAGGGGCGGGGAGCTGTTTTTT
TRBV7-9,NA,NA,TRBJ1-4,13,CASRKGENEKLFF,TGTGCCAGCAGGAAGGGGGAAAATGAAAAACTGTTTTTT
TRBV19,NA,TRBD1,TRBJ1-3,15,CASSPTGRPGNTIYF,TGTGCCAGTAGTCCGACAGGGAGGCCTGGAAACACCATATATTTT
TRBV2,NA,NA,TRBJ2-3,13,CASKRQLTDTQYF,TGTGCCAGCAAGAGGCAGCTCACAGATACGCAGTATTTT
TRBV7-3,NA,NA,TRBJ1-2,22,CASSLWVPLTVISPNSNYGYTF,TGTGCCAGCAGCTTATGGGTCCCTTTGACAGTCATTAGCCCTAATTCTAACTATGGCTACACCTTC